The 30 T cell receptor beta chains given below trace back to one sample, sequenced in a study of technical replicates of blood from a handful of donors. The protocol was immunoSEQ multiplex PCR, while the TCRdb copy is restricted to in-frame clones and leaves out a portion. The repertoire consists of just over 95,000 clones, with about 94% occurring once and the leading ten covering 0.23%. Input material: T cells isolated from PBMCs. Source of these receptors: a human donor in good health.

The chain joins TRBV5-1 to TRBJ2-1; 7 bases are a match to TRBD2. Looked up from germline, CDR1 is SGHRS and CDR2 is YFSETQ. V was pared by 2 bases and J by 6 bases, with 17 bases of the junction left unmatched. The CDR3 spans 18 residues. The CDR3 here is CASSFLFIGGSGANEQFF. The CDR3 nucleotides are TGCGCCAGCAGCTTTCTATTCATAGGCGGGAGTGGGGCCAATGAGCAGTTCTTC.

This clone was seen a handful of times. The chain recombines TRBV4-1 with TRBJ2-2; the match to TRBD2 covers 10 bases. J was trimmed by 7 bases and V by 1 base; bases with no gene match: 9. The germline CDR1 and CDR2 sequences are MGHRA and YSYEKL. The CDR3 sequence is 17 residues long. CDR3 loop: CASSQVPSGRRSGELFF. The CDR3 region has the DNA TGCGCCAGCAGCCAAGTCCCTAGCGGGAGAAGGAGCGGGGAGCTGTTTTTT.

The CDR3 loop is CASSTVTVNNEQFF. The DNA for the CDR3 is TGTGCCAGTAGTACCGTGACAGTGAACAATGAGCAGTTCTTC. This sequence joins TRBV19 and TRBJ2-1; D may be TRBD1 (5 bases). Germline V lookup: CDR1 LNHDA, CDR2 SQIVND (reference sequence). This CDR3 spans 14 amino acids. With 4 bases removed from V and 5 bases from J, the gap between germline ends came to 12 bases.

This clone occurred once. The chain carries TRBV20-1 and TRBJ1-2, with D unclear. Per germline, CDR1 DFQATT and CDR2 SNEGSKA (reference sequence). The CDR3 runs to 11 residues. V was shortened by 5 bases and J by 5 bases, with 9 bases between the two germline ends. CDR3 region: CSAVAEYGYTF. For the CDR3, the DNA is TGCAGTGCTGTAGCTGAGTATGGCTACACCTTC.

The V call is TRBV14, the J call TRBJ1-6; D might be TRBD1 (5 bases). CDR3 length: 19 amino acids. Germline V gene sequence: CDR1 SGHDN, CDR2 FVKESK. V gave up 1 base and J gave up 0 bases, with 16 bases separating them. The CDR3 loop reads CASSQAGVIFNSYNSPLHF. As DNA, the CDR3 is TGTGCCAGCAGCCAAGCGGGGGTCATTTTCAACTCCTATAATTCACCCCTCCACTTT.

CDR3 in DNA: TGCGCCAGCAGCCAAGTGGCCAGCCGGACAGGGACCTCACAGTACTTC. Encoded protein: CASSQVASRTGTSQYF. This chain connects TRBV4-1 to TRBJ2-7, with 8 nucleotides matching TRBD1. The CDR3 contains 16 residues. The germline CDR1 and CDR2 sequences are MGHRA and YSYEKL. V lost 1 base to trimming and J lost 10 bases; unmatched junction nucleotides: 15.

V gene TRBV6-6 combines with J gene TRBJ1-1; D is perhaps TRBD1 (5 bases). There are 14 residues in the CDR3. The V gene's germline CDR1 is MNHNY and CDR2 SVGAGI (reference sequence). V was clipped by 4 bases and J by 3 bases, with 12 bases between them. DNA of the CDR3: TGTGCCAGCAGTTGGGCAGGGATGGACACTGAAGCTTTCTTT. It codes for CASSWAGMDTEAFF.

The rearrangement links TRBV6-5 to TRBJ1-3, with a tentative D call TRBD1 (6 bases). Germline CDR1 is MNHEY and CDR2 is SVGAGI. This CDR3 comprises 15 residues. The V gene lost 6 bases and the J gene lost 0 bases, with 12 bases spanning the gap. DNA for the CDR3: TGTGCCAGCAGGCCGACAGGAACCTCTGGAAACACCATATATTTT. Encoded protein: CASRPTGTSGNTIYF.

The CDR3 reads CASSQEIGANTGELFF. The CDR3 DNA reads TGTGCCAGCAGCCAAGAAATCGGGGCGAACACCGGGGAGCTGTTTTTT. V usage is TRBV4-2 and J usage is TRBJ2-2, with D possibly being TRBD2 (5 bases). Germline V lookup: CDR1 LGHNA, CDR2 YNFKEQ. Trimming left V 0 bases short and J 0 bases short, with 8 bases between. The CDR3 runs to 16 residues.

V usage is TRBV4-1 and J usage is TRBJ1-3, with 10 bases fitting TRBD1. Germline values: CDR1 MGHRA, CDR2 YSYEKL. The CDR3 is 19 residues long. V lost 0 bases to trimming and J lost 2 bases; unmatched junction nucleotides: 10. Written as DNA, the CDR3 is TGCGCCAGCAGCCAAGAGAGGGGCGGCGGACAGGGGGCTGGAAACACCATATATTTT. This translates into CASSQERGGGQGAGNTIYF.

This chain connects TRBV7-9 to TRBJ2-7, with D unresolved. Germline CDR1 is SEHNR and CDR2 is FQNEAQ (reference sequence). Between the trimmed V and J ends, which lost 1 base and 0 bases, there was a span of 10 bases. The CDR3 length is 15 residues. CDR3 in amino acids: CASSLDRGSSYEQYF. The DNA of the CDR3 is TGTGCCAGCAGCTTAGACCGCGGATCCTCCTACGAGCAGTACTTC.

The rearrangement links TRBV6-1 to TRBJ1-2, with D perhaps TRBD1 (6 bases). The CDR3 consists of 16 residues. Trimming pared 2 bases from V and 5 bases from J, leaving 18 bases between. In germline, CDR1 is MNHNS, CDR2 SASEGT. CDR3 coding DNA: TGTGCCAGCAGTGAATTGGAGGTCTCCCAGGGGTATGGCTACACCTTC. Translating it yields CASSELEVSQGYGYTF.

The genes are TRBV4-1 and TRBJ2-1; TRBD2 matches 12 bases. Germline assignment: CDR1 MGHRA and CDR2 YSYEKL. This CDR3 has 16 amino acids. J lost 9 bases, V lost 4 bases, and 10 bases had no gene match. The chain's CDR3 is CASSPSRLAGVGEQFF. The CDR3 bases are TGCGCCAGCAGCCCATCAAGACTAGCGGGAGTGGGTGAGCAGTTCTTC.

The chain recombines TRBV28 with TRBJ1-2, with a possible D match to TRBD1 (6 bases). Germline V CDR1 and CDR2: MDHEN, SYDVKM. The CDR3 is 14 residues long. Trimming shortened V by 6 bases and J by 4 bases, and 15 bases separated the two germline ends. CDR3 amino acids: CASRLPTGFYGYTF. CDR3 DNA: TGTGCCAGCAGGCTACCGACAGGATTCTATGGCTACACCTTC.

This chain links TRBV11-2 with TRBJ2-3, with 7 bases that match TRBD2. The CDR3 totals 19 residues. Per germline, CDR1 SGHAT and CDR2 FQNNGV. V was clipped by 3 bases and J by 0 bases; unmatched bases: 15. The CDR3 nucleotides are TGTGCCAGCAGCTTTGGATTCCCCTGGCTAGCGGAGAGCACAGATACGCAGTATTTT. This translates into CASSFGFPWLAESTDTQYF.

The table lists this clone with a count of one. Other DNA variants within this sample encode the same CDR3. The CDR3 is CAINREAGATYNEQFF. The CDR3, as DNA: TGTGCCATCAACCGCGAGGCGGGGGCCACCTACAATGAGCAGTTCTTC. This chain connects TRBV10-3 to TRBJ2-1, with D possibly TRBD2 on 7 matching bases. There are 16 residues in the CDR3. With 7 bases removed from V and 2 bases from J, the gap between germline ends came to 18 bases. CDR1 is ENHRY, CDR2 SYGVKD, per germline.

This chain joins TRBV30 and TRBJ1-1; D gene ambiguous. From germline, CDR1 is GTSNPN and CDR2 SVGIG (reference sequence). The ends were cut back, 4 bases at V and 1 base at J, with 10 bases in the middle. CDR3 length: 13 amino acids. The CDR3 region is CAWTSATNTEAFF. CDR3 sequence (DNA): TGTGCCTGGACGTCAGCGACGAACACTGAAGCTTTCTTT. The full variable domain, its missing parts supplied by reference TRBV30 and TRBJ1-1, is SQTIHQWPATLVQPVGSPLSLECTVEGTSNPNLYWYRQAAGRGLQLLFYSVGIGQISSEVPQNLSASRPQDRQFILSSKKLLLSDSGFYLCAWTSATNTEAFFGQGTRLTVV.

CDR3 sequence reads: CASSLDPVLAGTNEQFF. The CDR3 region has the DNA TGCGCCAGCAGCTTGGACCCGGTTCTAGCGGGGACCAATGAGCAGTTCTTC. The gene calls are TRBV5-1 and TRBJ2-1, with 9 bases that match TRBD2. This CDR3 region has 17 residues. The J segment lost 6 bases and the V segment lost 0 bases, leaving 10 bases of the junction unmatched. CDR1 and CDR2 from the germline V gene are SGHRS and YFSETQ.

The chain has TRBV4-1 and TRBJ2-3, with 9 bases aligning to TRBD2. From germline, CDR1 is MGHRA and CDR2 YSYEKL. The CDR3 spans 18 residues. The V segment lost 0 bases and the J segment 0 bases; nucleotides outside the gene matches: 7. The CDR3, as DNA: TGCGCCAGCAGCCAAGATCGTAGCGGGGGTTCTAGCACAGATACGCAGTATTTT. It yields the protein CASSQDRSGGSSTDTQYF.

This rearrangement joins TRBV4-1 to TRBJ2-7; D perhaps matches TRBD2 (6 bases). The germline CDR1 and CDR2 sequences are MGHRA and YSYEKL. Between the trimmed V and J ends, which lost 0 bases and 5 bases, there was a span of 14 bases. The CDR3 spans 15 residues. The DNA for the CDR3 is TGCGCCAGCAGCCAAGAGGGCCTAGCGTCAGACGAGCAGTACTTC. Its translation: CASSQEGLASDEQYF.

The chain links TRBV27 to TRBJ2-7, with no clear D. Germline V gene data show CDR1 as MNHEY and CDR2 as SMNVEV (reference sequence). The CDR3 runs to 13 residues. Trimming took off 1 base at V and 6 bases at J, with 10 bases between the two ends. The CDR3, as DNA: TGTGCCAGCAGTTTATTATCGGGTAGCGAGCAGTACTTC. Protein: CASSLLSGSEQYF.

The J gene is TRBJ1-1, the V gene TRBV7-9; TRBD1 matches at 8 bases. The germline V gene encodes CDR1 SEHNR and CDR2 FQNEAQ (reference sequence). This CDR3 region has 14 residues. V dropped 4 bases and J dropped 1; count of bases not matched to a gene: 2. The CDR3 loop reads CASSWGTGNTEAFF. The CDR3 DNA sequence: TGTGCCAGCAGCTGGGGGACAGGGAACACTGAAGCTTTCTTT.

This chain joins TRBV25-1 and TRBJ2-5; tentative D call: TRBD2 (5 bases). The CDR3 has 13 amino acids. The V gene's germline CDR1 is MGHDK and CDR2 SYGVNS. The V gene lost 5 bases and the J gene lost 6 bases, with 13 bases spanning the gap. CDR3 loop: CASSPTGYKTQYF. The CDR3 coding sequence is TGTGCCAGCAGTCCTACGGGGTACAAGACCCAGTACTTC.

V gene TRBV6-1 combines with J gene TRBJ2-3; D gene ambiguous. The CDR3 covers 14 residues. The V end was cut by 7 bases, the J end by 5 bases, with 16 bases between. The germline V gene encodes CDR1 MNHNS and CDR2 SASEGT. The CDR3 is CASTRPSRGDTQYF. The CDR3 nucleotides are TGTGCCAGCACTCGACCGTCCCGAGGAGATACGCAGTATTTT.

Turning to this clone: This specimen includes other DNA sequences encoding the same CDR3. This chain connects TRBV25-1 to TRBJ2-1; the match to TRBD2 covers 8 bases. V lost 4 bases and J lost 4; bases outside the gene matches: 15. CDR1 and CDR2 from the germline V gene are MGHDK and SYGVNS. CDR3 size: 18 residues. CDR3 sequence: CASSGPKTGGRWYNEQFF. DNA for the CDR3: TGTGCCAGCAGTGGACCTAAGACGGGCGGGAGGTGGTACAATGAGCAGTTCTTC. The variable domain in full, with the rest retrieved from reference TRBV25-1 and TRBJ2-1, is EADIYQTPRYLVIGTGKKITLECSQTMGHDKMYWYQQDPGMELHLIHYSYGVNSTEKGDLSSESTVSRIRTEHFPLTLESARPSHTSQYLCASSGPKTGGRWYNEQFFGPGTRLTVL.

Details on this clone: One end of the junction varies from germline; a read error may be responsible. The gene calls are TRBV6-1 and TRBJ2-5, with 8 bases aligning to TRBD1. Germline V gene sequence: CDR1 MNHNS, CDR2 SASEGT. This CDR3 has 10 amino acids. The CDR3 DNA reads TGTGCCAGCAGGGCACAGGGGGACCACTTC. Translation: CASRAQGDHF.

The chain links TRBV4-1 to TRBJ2-6, with D possibly TRBD1 on 5 matching bases. In germline, CDR1 is MGHRA, CDR2 YSYEKL. V lost 5 bases, J lost 4 bases, and 15 bases lay in between. CDR3 length: 16 residues. CDR3 sequence (DNA): TGCGCCAGCAGCAATAAACTGGCAGGGGGGGCCAACGTCCTGACTTTC. Protein: CASSNKLAGGANVLTF.

This chain joins TRBV4-1 and TRBJ2-5; TRBD1 aligns across 8 bases. The germline gives CDR1 MGHRA, CDR2 YSYEKL. V shed 1 base, J shed 2 bases, and the junction held 12 bases outside the gene matches. This CDR3 is built from 18 residues. CDR3 in DNA: TGCGCCAGCAGCCAAGCGGCGATCTTACAGGGGGGTCAAGAGACCCAGTACTTC. As protein: CASSQAAILQGGQETQYF.

This clone was detected only once. The genes are TRBV7-9 and TRBJ2-5, with TRBD1 matching over 8 bases. The V and J ends lost 5 bases and 5 bases, in that order; junction bases with no gene match: 10. This CDR3 has 15 residues. Germline V gene data show CDR1 as SEHNR and CDR2 as FQNEAQ (reference sequence). CDR3 nucleotides: TGTGCCAGCAGCCCCCGGACAGGGCCCGCGGAGACCCAGTACTTC. Encoded protein: CASSPRTGPAETQYF.

The rearrangement uses TRBV28 and TRBJ1-4; D possibly corresponds to TRBD1 (5 bases). There are 13 residues in the CDR3. Trimming took 5 bases from V and 4 from J, leaving 8 bases between them. The germline gives CDR1 MDHEN, CDR2 SYDVKM. CDR3 DNA sequence: TGTGCCAGCAGTAGACAGCATAATGAAAAACTGTTTTTT. Translated, it gives CASSRQHNEKLFF. The complete variable domain, with remaining parts taken from reference TRBV28 and TRBJ1-4, reads DVKVTQSSRYLVKRTGEKVFLECVQDMDHENMFWYRQDPGLGLRLIYFSYDVKMKEKGDIPEGYSVSREKKERFSLILESASTNQTSMYLCASSRQHNEKLFFGSGTQLSVL.